A single TCR beta chain is shown here with its context. This entry comes from a study of blood T cell repertoires in COVID-19. In the study overall: Sample material is recorded as cDNA or gDNA derived from T cells, B-cell-depleted T cells, or PBMCs.

Trimming removed 8 bases from V and 3 bases from J; junction bases left unmatched: 6. There are 13 residues in the CDR3. Assay: immunoSEQ multiplex PCR; the TCRdb copy retains only in-frame clones and omits some. The sample has roughly 45,000 clones, around 90% seen once. The sequencing sample was made of peripheral blood. The chain is built from TRBV12-3 or TRBV12-4 and TRBJ1-2; 7 nucleotides align to TRBD1. The sequence was obtained from an older man with active COVID-19. The CDR3 sequence is CASLTGTYYGYTF. The CDR3 nucleotides are TGTGCCAGCCTGACAGGGACATACTATGGCTACACCTTC.